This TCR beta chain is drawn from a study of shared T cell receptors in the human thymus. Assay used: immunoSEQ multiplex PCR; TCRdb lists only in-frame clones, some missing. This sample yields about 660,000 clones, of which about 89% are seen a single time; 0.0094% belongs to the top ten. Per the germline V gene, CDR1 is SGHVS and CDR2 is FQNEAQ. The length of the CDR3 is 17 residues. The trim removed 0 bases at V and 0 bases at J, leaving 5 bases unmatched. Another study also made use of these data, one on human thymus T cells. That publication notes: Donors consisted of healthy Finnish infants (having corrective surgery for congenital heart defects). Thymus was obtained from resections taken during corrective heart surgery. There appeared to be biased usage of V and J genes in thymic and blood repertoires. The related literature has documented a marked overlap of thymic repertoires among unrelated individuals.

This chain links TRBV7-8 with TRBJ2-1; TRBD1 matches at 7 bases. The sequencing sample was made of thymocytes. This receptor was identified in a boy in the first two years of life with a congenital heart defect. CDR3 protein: CASSLAGGRSSYNEQFF. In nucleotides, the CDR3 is TGTGCCAGCAGCTTAGCAGGGGGCAGGAGCTCCTACAATGAGCAGTTCTTC.